The 16 T cell receptor beta chains below come from one sample, sequenced in a study of T cell changes during pregnancy in multiple sclerosis. Only in-frame clones appear in the TCRdb table, and some are missing; sequencing was by immunoSEQ multiplex PCR. The profile shows about 77,000 clones, approximately 90% of them singletons. Sequencing used peripheral blood, obtained before pregnancy. The receptors come from a female donor with multiple sclerosis, enrolled in a pregnancy study.

This chain joins TRBV10-3 and TRBJ1-1; TRBD1 is a possible D gene (5 bases). The germline gives CDR1 ENHRY, CDR2 SYGVKD. The V end was cut by 6 bases, the J end by 0 bases, with 14 bases between. This CDR3 contains 15 residues. CDR3 amino acids: CAIRPGVSMNTEAFF. For the CDR3, the DNA is TGTGCCATCAGGCCGGGGGTCAGCATGAACACTGAAGCTTTCTTT.

The V call is TRBV6-1, the J call TRBJ2-1; 11 nucleotides align to TRBD2. The V and J ends lost 6 bases and 0 bases, in that order; junction bases with no gene match: 1. Germline values: CDR1 MNHNS, CDR2 SASEGT. The CDR3 length is 15 residues. The CDR3 coding sequence is TGTGCCAGCAGGACTAGCGGGGTCTCCTACAATGAGCAGTTCTTC. The encoded protein is CASRTSGVSYNEQFF.

This chain uses TRBV18 with TRBJ2-7, with D possibly being TRBD1 (5 bases). The CDR3 spans 15 residues. Trimming shortened V by 6 bases and J by 5 bases, and 20 bases separated the two germline ends. CDR1 is KGHSH, CDR2 LQKENI, per germline. CDR3 nucleotide sequence: TGTGCCAGCTCCCACTCTCAGGGTATTGAGGACGAGCAGTACTTC. Amino acid sequence: CASSHSQGIEDEQYF. The whole variable domain, filled in from reference TRBV18 and TRBJ2-7, reads NAGVMQNPRHLVRRRGQEARLRCSPMKGHSHVYWYRQLPEEGLKFMVYLQKENIIDESGMPKERFSAEFPKEGPSILRIQQVVRGDSAAYFCASSHSQGIEDEQYFGPGTRLTVT.

The chain joins TRBV9 to TRBJ1-1, with D unclear. Trimming took 0 bases from V and 0 from J, leaving 15 bases between them. CDR3 length: 17 amino acids. CDR1 is SGDLS, CDR2 YYNGEE, per germline. CDR3 sequence: CASSVGRRYNMNTEAFF. The CDR3 DNA sequence: TGTGCCAGCAGCGTAGGACGGAGGTACAACATGAACACTGAAGCTTTCTTT.

In its sample, this clone was seen once. The rearrangement uses TRBV11-2 and TRBJ2-5; unclear D gene. Trimming removed 5 bases from V and 1 base from J, with 2 bases in between. In germline, CDR1 is SGHAT, CDR2 FQNNGV. This CDR3 is built from 11 residues. CDR3 bases: TGTGCCAGCAGCCTCCAAGAGACCCAGTACTTC. It codes for CASSLQETQYF.

The chain joins TRBV4-2 to TRBJ2-1, with no clear D. The CDR3 length is 14 residues. Germline V lookup: CDR1 LGHNA, CDR2 YNFKEQ. Trimming pared 2 bases from V and 4 bases from J, leaving 9 bases between. CDR3 bases: TGTGCCAGCAGCCAAATGTCGGTATACAATGAGCAGTTCTTC. This encodes CASSQMSVYNEQFF.

This chain uses TRBV5-1 with TRBJ1-5, with TRBD1 matching over 7 bases. The length of the CDR3 is 14 residues. Germline V lookup: CDR1 SGHRS, CDR2 YFSETQ. Trimming at V came to 2 bases and at J to 5 bases, leaving 4 bases not matched to a gene. The CDR3 region is CASSLGQGDQPQHF. The CDR3 nucleotides are TGCGCCAGCAGCTTAGGGCAGGGGGATCAGCCCCAGCATTTT.

There are a few counts of this clone. The gene calls are TRBV2 and TRBJ1-5, with D perhaps TRBD1 (5 bases). The V end was cut by 7 bases, the J end by 0 bases, with 10 bases between. Germline V gene data show CDR1 as SNHLY and CDR2 as FYNNEI. CDR3 size: 14 residues. The CDR3 loop reads CASKEGLSNQPQHF. The CDR3 DNA sequence: TGTGCCAGCAAGGAGGGACTTAGCAATCAGCCCCAGCATTTT. Full variable domain (remainder filled in from reference TRBV2 and TRBJ1-5): EPEVTQTPSHQVTQMGQEVILRCVPISNHLYFYWYRQILGQKVEFLVSFYNNEISEKSEIFDDQFSVERPDGSNFTLKIRSTKLEDSAMYFCASKEGLSNQPQHFGDGTRLSIL.

The gene calls are TRBV7-2 and TRBJ2-3; 11 nucleotides agree with TRBD2. The CDR3 has 16 residues. CDR1 and CDR2 from the germline V gene are SGHTA and FQGNSA. V lost 2 bases to trimming and J lost 3 bases; unmatched junction nucleotides: 4. CDR3 in DNA: TGTGCCAGCAGCTTATCGCCTAGCGGGGGGACAGATACGCAGTATTTT. It translates to CASSLSPSGGTDTQYF. Complete variable domain (other parts from reference TRBV7-2 and TRBJ2-3): GAGVSQSPSNKVTEKGKDVELRCDPISGHTALYWYRQSLGQGLEFLIYFQGNSAPDKSGLPSDRFSAERTGGSVSTLTIQRTQQEDSAVYLCASSLSPSGGTDTQYFGPGTRLTVL.

The chain uses TRBV25-1 and TRBJ2-1; 7 bases are a match to TRBD2. After removal of 5 bases from V and 1 base from J, the junction contained 5 bases not matched to a gene. The CDR3 is made up of 15 amino acids. Germline CDR1 reads MGHDK; CDR2 reads SYGVNS. In DNA form, the CDR3 reads TGTGCCAGCAGTTCGGCTAGCGGATCCTACAATGAGCAGTTCTTC. Protein sequence: CASSSASGSYNEQFF.

This clone was counted only a few times. This chain joins TRBV6-4 and TRBJ2-3, with a tentative D call TRBD2 (6 bases). V lost 2 bases and J lost 0, with 6 bases in between. Germline V gene data show CDR1 as MRHNA and CDR2 as SNTAGT. The CDR3 is 14 residues long. The CDR3 protein is CASSDGTSTDTQYF. In nucleotides, the CDR3 is TGTGCCAGCAGTGACGGGACTAGCACAGATACGCAGTATTTT.

The CDR3 coding sequence is TGTGCCAGCAGTTTGTACGGGGACAGCCCTTTTTATAATTCACCCCTCCACTTT. Its protein is CASSLYGDSPFYNSPLHF. The rearrangement links TRBV27 to TRBJ1-6; 7 nucleotides match TRBD1. Germline V CDR1 and CDR2: MNHEY, SMNVEV (reference sequence). The V segment lost 3 bases and the J segment 4 bases; nucleotides outside the gene matches: 12. CDR3 size: 18 residues.

This clone has only one observation. The V call is TRBV5-1, the J call TRBJ2-7; the D gene is possibly TRBD1 (6 bases). The germline gives CDR1 SGHRS, CDR2 YFSETQ. The CDR3 contains 15 residues. V lost 0 bases to trimming and J lost 5 bases, with 15 bases between them. The CDR3 sequence is CASSLGWQGMDEQYF. The CDR3 nucleotides read TGCGCCAGCAGCTTGGGATGGCAGGGGATGGACGAGCAGTACTTC.

V usage is TRBV6-6 and J usage is TRBJ2-1; D ambiguous. The CDR3 runs 12 residues. Trimming shortened V by 6 bases and J by 7 bases, and 10 bases separated the two germline ends. Germline-derived CDR1 and CDR2 are MNHNY and SVGAGI (reference sequence). The CDR3 reads CASRPIDNEQFF. CDR3 DNA: TGTGCCAGCAGGCCAATAGATAATGAGCAGTTCTTC.

The CDR3 is CASSQPPLRGTGELFF. The CDR3 bases are TGCGCCAGCAGCCAACCCCCCCTTCGGGGGACCGGGGAGCTGTTTTTT. The rearrangement joins TRBV4-3 to TRBJ2-2, with a possible D match to TRBD2 (6 bases). The CDR3 extends over 16 amino acids. The germline V gene has CDR1 LGHNA and CDR2 YSLEER. V lost 2 bases to trimming and J lost 5 bases, with 15 bases between them.

This rearrangement joins TRBV18 to TRBJ2-7; no firm D call. V was cut by 3 bases and J by 5 bases, with 11 bases left in between. CDR1 is KGHSH, CDR2 LQKENI, per germline. This CDR3 has 13 residues. The CDR3 DNA follows: TGTGCCAGCTCACCCAGTCTGGCCCACGAGCAGTACTTC. Translated: CASSPSLAHEQYF.